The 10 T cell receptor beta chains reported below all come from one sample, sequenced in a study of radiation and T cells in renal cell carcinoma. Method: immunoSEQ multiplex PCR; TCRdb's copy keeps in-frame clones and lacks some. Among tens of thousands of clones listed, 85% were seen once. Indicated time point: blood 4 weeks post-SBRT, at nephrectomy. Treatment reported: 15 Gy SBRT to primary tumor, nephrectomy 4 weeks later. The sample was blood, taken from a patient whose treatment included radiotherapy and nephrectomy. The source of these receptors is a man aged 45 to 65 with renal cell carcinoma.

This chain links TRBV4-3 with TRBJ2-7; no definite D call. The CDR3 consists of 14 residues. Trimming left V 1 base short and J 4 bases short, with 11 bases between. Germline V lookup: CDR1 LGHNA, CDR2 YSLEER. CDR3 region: CASSQGLGVYEQYF. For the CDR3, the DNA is TGCGCCAGCAGCCAAGGTCTGGGTGTGTACGAGCAGTACTTC.

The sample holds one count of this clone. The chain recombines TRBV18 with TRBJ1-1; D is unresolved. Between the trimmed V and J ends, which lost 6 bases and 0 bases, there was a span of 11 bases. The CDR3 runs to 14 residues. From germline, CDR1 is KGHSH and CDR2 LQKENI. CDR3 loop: CASSLGQLNTEAFF. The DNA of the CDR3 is TGTGCCAGCTCCCTCGGGCAGTTGAACACTGAAGCTTTCTTT.

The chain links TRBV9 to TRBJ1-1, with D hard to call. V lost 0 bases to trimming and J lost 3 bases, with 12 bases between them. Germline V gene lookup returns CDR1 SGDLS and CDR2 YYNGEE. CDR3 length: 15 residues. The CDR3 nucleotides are TGTGCCAGCAGCGTAGGTGGGGAGGGATACACTGAAGCTTTCTTT. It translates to CASSVGGEGYTEAFF.

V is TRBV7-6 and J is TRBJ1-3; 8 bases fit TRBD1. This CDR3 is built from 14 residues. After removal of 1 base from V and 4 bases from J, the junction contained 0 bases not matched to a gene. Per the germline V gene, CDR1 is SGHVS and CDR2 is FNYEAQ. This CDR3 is CASSLGTGGNTIYF. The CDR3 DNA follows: TGTGCCAGCAGCTTAGGGACAGGGGGAAACACCATATATTTT.

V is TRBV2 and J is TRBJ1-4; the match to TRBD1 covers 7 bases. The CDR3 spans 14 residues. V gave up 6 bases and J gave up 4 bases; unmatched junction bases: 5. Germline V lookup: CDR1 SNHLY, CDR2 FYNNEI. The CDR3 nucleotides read TGTGCCAGCAGGGTACAGGGGCTTAATGAAAAACTGTTTTTT. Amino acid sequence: CASRVQGLNEKLFF.

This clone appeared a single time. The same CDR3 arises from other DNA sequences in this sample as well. The CDR3 bases are TGTGCCAGCAGCCTTCTGTCCTACGAGCAGTACTTC. It encodes CASSLLSYEQYF. The chain recombines TRBV11-2 with TRBJ2-7, with D unresolved. The CDR3 is 12 amino acids. Germline CDR1 is SGHAT and CDR2 is FQNNGV. Trimming took 5 bases from V and 1 from J, leaving 6 bases between them.

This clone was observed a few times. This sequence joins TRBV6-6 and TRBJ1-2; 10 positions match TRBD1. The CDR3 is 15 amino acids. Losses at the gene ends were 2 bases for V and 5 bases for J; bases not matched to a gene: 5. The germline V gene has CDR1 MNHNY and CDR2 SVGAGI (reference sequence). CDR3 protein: CASSYEGTGVYGYTF. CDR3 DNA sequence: TGTGCCAGCAGTTACGAAGGGACAGGGGTTTATGGCTACACCTTC.

The chain's CDR3 is CAWSGYTF. The CDR3 region has the DNA TGTGCCTGGAGTGGCTACACCTTC. The chain couples TRBV30 to TRBJ1-2, with D hard to call. V was cut by 1 base and J by 9 bases, with 0 bases left in between. CDR1 and CDR2 (germline): GTSNPN, SVGIG (reference sequence). The CDR3 is 8 residues long.

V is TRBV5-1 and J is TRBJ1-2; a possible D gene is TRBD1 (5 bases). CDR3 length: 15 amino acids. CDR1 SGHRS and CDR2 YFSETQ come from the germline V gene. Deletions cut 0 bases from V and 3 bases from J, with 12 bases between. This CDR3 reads CASSLASTGDYGYTF. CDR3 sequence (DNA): TGCGCCAGCAGCTTGGCCTCGACGGGGGACTATGGCTACACCTTC.

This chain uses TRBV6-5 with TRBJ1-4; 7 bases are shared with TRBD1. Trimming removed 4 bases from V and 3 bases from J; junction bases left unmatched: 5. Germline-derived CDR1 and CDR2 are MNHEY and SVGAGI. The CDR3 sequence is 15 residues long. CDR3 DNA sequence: TGTGCCAGCAGTTTCTCGGGACAGCCTAATGAAAAACTGTTTTTT. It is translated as CASSFSGQPNEKLFF.